This TCR beta chain was captured in a study of T cell changes during pregnancy in multiple sclerosis. V was trimmed by 5 bases and J by 0 bases, leaving 7 bases between them. The CDR3 is 13 amino acids. Germline CDR1 is LNHDA and CDR2 is SQIVND (reference sequence). The table came from immunoSEQ multiplex PCR; TCRdb's copy has only in-frame clones and leaves some out. The data hold nearly 40,000 clones, with about 92% observed a single time. The V gene is TRBV19, the J gene TRBJ1-1; D call uncertain. Sequencing used CD4+ T cells from peripheral blood mononuclear cells, obtained in the third trimester of pregnancy. The sequence was collected from a female donor with multiple sclerosis, enrolled in a pregnancy study. The CDR3 loop is CASSGSLNTEAFF. CDR3 bases: TGTGCCAGTAGTGGCAGTTTGAACACTGAAGCTTTCTTT.